This T cell receptor (beta chain) was identified in a study of neurological immune-mediated disorders. This CDR3 region has 15 residues. V lost 6 bases, J lost 0 bases, and 15 bases lay in between. Germline V lookup: CDR1 DFQATT, CDR2 SNEGSKA (reference sequence). This clonotype was seen repeatedly, ten times or more. No antigen is known for it. Study-wide results and caveats: Across subjects, no CDR3 amino acid sequence appeared in expanded clones of more than one subject, a finding that suggested private repertoires in all groups.

The cDNA was produced through 5'RACE with 10-nucleotide random UMIs. TCRdb re-derived calls from the 5' RACE reads in MiXCR, one entry per CDR3 protein. The sample records tens of thousands of distinct CDR3 sequences, roughly 7% being singletons. The study used blood bank volunteers in Maryland, USA, as healthy controls. The unsorted libraries were prepared from 2 million PBMCs (stored at -80 C). The sequenced material came from PBMCs. The sequence came from a woman aged 40 to 55 in good health. This chain joins TRBV20-1 and TRBJ2-4, with D possibly being TRBD2 (5 bases). The CDR3 loop is CSAQDSYLAKNIQYF. The CDR3 nucleotides read TGCAGTGCCCAGGACTCCTATCTAGCCAAAAACATTCAGTACTTC.